One sample yielded the 26 T cell receptor beta chains listed below, sequenced in a study of Tregs in tolerant kidney transplant recipients. Data came from immunoSEQ multiplex PCR; TCRdb stores just in-frame clones and leaves some out. The sample features about 30,000 clones, with about 15% in its top ten. This specimen consisted of CD8+ T cells from blood, obtained before the transplant. The receptors were sampled from a human donor who received a combined kidney and bone marrow transplant.

With regard to this clone: The CDR3 is cut off 3 residues early in the read; its end comes from the germline J gene. The rearrangement joins TRBV19 to TRBJ1-2; 10 nucleotides align to TRBD1. Germline lookup yields CDR1 LNHDA and CDR2 SQIVND (reference sequence). The length of the CDR3 is 15 residues. J gave up 2 bases and V 6 bases, and 6 bases lay outside the gene matches. The part of the CDR3 DNA that was read is TGTGCCAGTAGCGGACAGGGGGGAAAGAACTATGGC. Protein product: CASSGQGGKNYG. The entire CDR3 is CASSGQGGKNYGYTF.

Turning to this clone: The observed sequence ends 3 residues before the CDR3 terminus, with the missing tail filled in from the germline J gene. The chain employs TRBV28 and TRBJ2-1; D is perhaps TRBD1 or TRBD2 (6 bases each). V lost 7 bases, J lost 2 bases, and 18 bases lay in between. This CDR3 is built from 16 residues. Germline CDR1 is MDHEN and CDR2 is SYDVKM. Here the CDR3 reads CASTPRGGGAYNEQFF. Incomplete CDR3 DNA: TGTGCCAGCACCCCTCGAGGGGGAGGCGCCTACAATGAG.

CDR3 loop: CASSPGQTSGANVLTF. CDR3 DNA (partial): TGTGCCAGCAGCCCCGGACAGACCTCTGGGGCCAACGTC. The chain combines TRBV7-6 with TRBJ2-6; TRBD1 is a possible D gene (6 bases). The read stops 3 residues short of the end of the CDR3; the missing end is completed from the germline J gene. CDR3 length: 16 residues. In germline, CDR1 is SGHVS, CDR2 FNYEAQ. V lost 5 bases to trimming and J lost 0 bases, with 11 bases between them. Combining the CDR3 with reference TRBV7-6 and TRBJ2-6 gives the whole variable domain GAGVSQSPRYKVTKRGQDVALRCDPISGHVSLYWYRQALGQGPEFLTYFNYEAQQDKSGLPNDRFSAERPEGSISTLTIQRTEQRDSAMYRCASSPGQTSGANVLTFGAGSRLTVL.

Concerning this clone: Sequencing ends 3 residues short of the CDR3 end; the germline J gene provides the rest. This sequence joins TRBV2 and TRBJ2-4; D remains ambiguous. Per the germline V gene, CDR1 is SNHLY and CDR2 is FYNNEI. V lost 4 bases and J lost 5, with 15 bases in between. CDR3 length: 15 residues. The CDR3 bases that were read are TGTGCCAGCAGTGGTCGACTCGGCGCGGAAAACATT. This encodes CASSGRLGAENI. The whole CDR3 sequence reads CASSGRLGAENIQYF.

On this clone itself: The read falls 3 residues short of the CDR3 end, and the missing part is taken from the germline J gene. This sequence joins TRBV20-1 and TRBJ2-7, with 7 bases aligning to TRBD1. V dropped 4 bases and J dropped 4; count of bases not matched to a gene: 10. The CDR3 sequence is 14 residues long. CDR1 DFQATT and CDR2 SNEGSKA come from the germline V gene (reference sequence). CDR3 DNA (partial): TGCAGTGCTAAAGACAGGGAGTCCCCTTACGAG. Amino acid sequence: CSAKDRESPYE. The whole CDR3 is CSAKDRESPYEQYF.

A remark on this clone: With the read ending 3 residues before the CDR3 end, the germline J gene is used to fill in that end. The chain uses TRBV19 and TRBJ2-1, with 7 bases aligning to TRBD2. Trimming took 3 bases from V and 6 from J; bases not matched to a gene: 8. The CDR3 is made up of 15 amino acids. Looked up from germline, CDR1 is LNHDA and CDR2 is SQIVND (reference sequence). The CDR3: CASSITAGEFNEQFF. The covered CDR3 bases are TGTGCCAGTAGTATTACTGCGGGAGAGTTCAATGAG.

As concerns this clone: The read terminates 3 residues before the CDR3 end, so the remaining end is supplied by the germline J gene. The chain recombines TRBV29-1 with TRBJ2-7; TRBD2 aligns across 15 bases. The CDR3 consists of 17 residues. Germline CDR1 SQVTM, CDR2 ANQGSEA. With 6 bases clipped from V and 6 bases from J, the junction kept 15 bases outside the gene matches. This CDR3 reads CSVRDGLAGGLNPEQYF. Incomplete CDR3 DNA: TGCAGCGTACGCGACGGACTAGCGGGAGGGCTTAACCCCGAG.

Of note for this clone: The read ends 3 residues early relative to the CDR3; the germline J gene fills the gap. The chain carries TRBV19 and TRBJ2-3; possibly TRBD1 for D (8 bases). The CDR3 length is 15 residues. Germline V CDR1 and CDR2: LNHDA, SQIVND (reference sequence). V lost 4 bases to trimming and J lost 4 bases, with 15 bases between them. Partial CDR3 DNA: TGTGCCAGTAGTACAGGGGGCGCGGGGGCAGATACG. Amino acids: CASSTGGAGADT. The whole CDR3 sequence reads CASSTGGAGADTQYF. Variable domain in full (rest from reference TRBV19 and TRBJ2-3): DGGITQSPKYLFRKEGQNVTLSCEQNLNHDAMYWYRQDPGQGLRLIYYSQIVNDFQKGDIAEGYSVSREKKESFPLTVTSAQKNPTAFYLCASSTGGAGADTQYFGPGTRLTVL.

Note on this clone: The sequence runs out 3 residues before the end of the CDR3; the remainder is reconstructed from the germline J gene. This chain links TRBV6-2 or TRBV6-3 with TRBJ1-5; possible D gene TRBD1, 6 bases. CDR3 size: 15 residues. V was pared by 5 bases and J by 3 bases, with 14 bases between. The germline V gene encodes CDR1 MNHEY and CDR2 SVGEGT. The part of the CDR3 DNA that was read is TGTGCCAGCAGTGGCAGCGGGGGCGTCAATCAGCCC. This encodes CASSGSGGVNQP. The entire CDR3 reads CASSGSGGVNQPQHF.

Remarks on this clone: The read comes to an end 3 residues before the CDR3 does, leaving the germline J gene to fill in the end. The chain recombines TRBV29-1 with TRBJ2-3; the match to TRBD1 covers 9 bases. Trimming cost V 7 bases and J 6 bases; bases outside gene matches: 5. This CDR3 region has 12 residues. Germline V CDR1 and CDR2: SQVTM, ANQGSEA. CDR3 bases read: TGCAGCGGCGGGACAGGGATGGATACG. It translates to CSGGTGMDT. The whole CDR3 region reads CSGGTGMDTQYF.

Worth noting for this clone: Its ends do not fully match the called genes, so a read error is possible. From the germline J gene comes the end of the CDR3, since the read stops 3 residues before it. The chain combines TRBV4-2 with TRBJ2-3; D may be TRBD1 (5 bases). Germline CDR1 reads LGHNA; CDR2 reads YNFKEQ. The CDR3 runs 14 residues. CDR3 amino acids: CASSQEQGTDTQYF. The sequenced part of the CDR3 DNA is TGCGCCAGCAGCCAAGAACAGGGCACAGATACG.

Of note for this clone: The missing CDR3 end, 3 residues past where the read stops, is filled in from the germline J gene. This sequence joins TRBV28 and TRBJ2-7; weak D call: TRBD1 (6 bases). Trimming removed 4 bases at V and 2 bases at J, with 12 bases between. CDR3 length: 14 residues. Germline CDR1 is MDHEN and CDR2 is SYDVKM. The CDR3 loop reads CASSSRDNTYEQYF. CDR3 bases read: TGTGCCAGCAGTTCTAGGGACAACACCTACGAG.

A word on this clone: The observed sequence ends 3 residues before the CDR3 terminus, with the missing tail filled in from the germline J gene. The chain uses TRBV5-4 and TRBJ2-3, with a tentative D call TRBD1 (5 bases). Germline CDR1 reads SGHNT; CDR2 reads YYREEE (reference sequence). V was clipped by 0 bases and J by 6 bases, with 17 bases between them. This CDR3 is built from 16 residues. CDR3 sequence: CASSLGGLVGVDTQYF. The sequenced part of the CDR3 DNA is TGTGCCAGCAGCTTGGGGGGCCTAGTGGGTGTGGATACG.

As concerns this clone: The read halts 3 residues ahead of the CDR3 end, with the missing end drawn from the germline J gene. V and J are TRBV20-1 and TRBJ2-7; D unresolved. Germline V gene data show CDR1 as DFQATT and CDR2 as SNEGSKA (reference sequence). V shed 5 bases and J shed 0 bases, with 17 bases lying between them. This CDR3 region has 15 residues. The sequenced CDR3 bases are TGCAGTGCTGTGGAGTCTGAAGGGTTCTCCTACGAG. Its translation is CSAVESEGFSYE. The complete CDR3 protein is CSAVESEGFSYEQYF.

On this clone: The CDR3 end lies 3 residues beyond the end of the read and is filled in from the germline J gene. This chain joins TRBV19 and TRBJ2-1, with 9 positions matching TRBD2. CDR3 length: 15 residues. Germline V lookup: CDR1 LNHDA, CDR2 SQIVND (reference sequence). V gave up 9 bases and J gave up 3 bases; unmatched junction bases: 9. The CDR3 reads CASLQETSGYNEQFF. CDR3 bases read: TGTGCCAGCCTTCAGGAGACTAGCGGCTACAATGAG. Supplemented by reference TRBV19 and TRBJ2-1, the full variable domain reads DGGITQSPKYLFRKEGQNVTLSCEQNLNHDAMYWYRQDPGQGLRLIYYSQIVNDFQKGDIAEGYSVSREKKESFPLTVTSAQKNPTAFYLCASLQETSGYNEQFFGPGTRLTVL.

Of note for this clone: The read terminates 3 residues ahead of where the CDR3 ends, so the germline J gene completes it. The rearrangement uses TRBV6-1 and TRBJ2-7; tentative D call: TRBD1 (6 bases). The CDR3 runs 14 residues. Germline CDR1 is MNHNS and CDR2 is SASEGT. Trimming removed 4 bases from V and 0 bases from J, with 10 bases in between. This CDR3 is CASSGLDSSYEQYF. CDR3 DNA, as far as it was read: TGTGCCAGCAGTGGGTTGGACAGCTCCTACGAG.

Notes on this clone: The read ends 3 residues early relative to the CDR3; the germline J gene fills the gap. The chain has TRBV19 and TRBJ2-1; 8 positions match TRBD2. The CDR3 length is 15 residues. Germline V lookup: CDR1 LNHDA, CDR2 SQIVND (reference sequence). With V trimmed by 5 bases and J by 2 bases, 5 bases remained unmatched. The CDR3 DNA, read in part, is TGTGCCAGTAGTCCGCGGACTAGCCCCTACAATGAG. This encodes CASSPRTSPYNE. The complete CDR3 reads CASSPRTSPYNEQFF.

About this clone itself: The CDR3 end falls 3 residues outside the read, so it is completed with the germline J gene. This chain joins TRBV7-9 and TRBJ2-7; 9 bases match TRBD2. CDR3 length: 15 residues. Germline V gene sequence: CDR1 SEHNR, CDR2 FQNEAQ (reference sequence). The V segment lost 2 bases and the J segment 2 bases; nucleotides outside the gene matches: 4. The CDR3 region is CASSLSTSGAYEQYF. The part of the CDR3 DNA that was read is TGTGCCAGCAGCTTATCGACTAGCGGTGCCTACGAG.

About this clone: The CDR3 goes on 3 residues after the read ends, and that part is filled in from the germline J gene. The rearrangement links TRBV7-8 to TRBJ2-1; D ambiguous. The CDR3 is 15 residues long. Trimming took off 4 bases at V and 5 bases at J, with 15 bases between the two ends. Germline assignment: CDR1 SGHVS and CDR2 FQNEAQ. The CDR3 loop is CASSYAVGEHNEQFF. The part of the CDR3 DNA that was read is TGTGCCAGCAGCTACGCGGTCGGAGAACACAATGAG.

About this clone: Read sequence stops 3 residues before the CDR3 end, and the germline J gene provides the missing end. This chain uses TRBV30 with TRBJ1-6; D remains ambiguous. Trimming stripped 0 bases from V and 3 bases from J, with 18 bases between. The CDR3 totals 18 residues. Germline V lookup: CDR1 GTSNPN, CDR2 SVGIG (reference sequence). The part of the CDR3 DNA that was read is TGTGCCTGGAGTGTCGGTCCCGACGGAACAGACTATAATTCACCC. It is translated as CAWSVGPDGTDYNSP. The full CDR3 is CAWSVGPDGTDYNSPLHF.

Turning to this clone: The read terminates 3 residues before the CDR3 end, so the remaining end is supplied by the germline J gene. J is TRBJ2-7 and V is TRBV29-1; 9 nucleotides match TRBD2. Trimming at V came to 4 bases and at J to 3 bases, leaving 7 bases not matched to a gene. Per germline, CDR1 SQVTM and CDR2 ANQGSEA. The CDR3 has 14 residues. The CDR3 loop is CSVVASGKYYEQYF. The sequenced part of the CDR3 DNA is TGCAGCGTTGTAGCTAGCGGGAAATACTACGAG.

On this clone itself: Germline and junction disagree at one end, which may indicate a read error. The read terminates 3 residues ahead of where the CDR3 ends, so the germline J gene completes it. The gene calls are TRBV4-2 and TRBJ2-3; D is uncertain. Per germline, CDR1 LGHNA and CDR2 YNFKEQ. The CDR3 covers 16 residues. The CDR3 protein is CASSQDFKGSTDTQYF. Partial CDR3 DNA: TGCGCCAGCAGCCAAGACTTTAAGGGCAGCACAGATACG.

A note on this clone: Other DNA sequences of this sample code for an identical CDR3. The CDR3 reads CASSRSVGPGETQYF. The sequenced part of the CDR3 DNA is TGTGCCAGCTCCCGGTCTGTCGGTCCAGGGGAGACC. V is TRBV18 and J is TRBJ2-5; a weak D match, TRBD1 (5 bases). The read is 3 residues too short to cover the CDR3 end, so that end is filled in from the germline J gene. The ends were cut back, 6 bases at V and 5 bases at J, with 19 bases in the middle. The CDR3 spans 15 residues. Germline CDR1 is KGHSH and CDR2 is LQKENI.

Of note for this clone: Coverage ceases 3 residues before the CDR3 finishes, and the germline J gene fills in the end. J is TRBJ2-1 and V is TRBV7-2, with 10 bases aligning to TRBD2. This CDR3 is 15 amino acids long. The germline V gene has CDR1 SGHTA and CDR2 FQGNSA. Trimming cost V 2 bases and J 4 bases; bases outside gene matches: 2. The CDR3 sequence: CASSLKLAGYNEQFF. Partial CDR3 DNA: TGTGCCAGCAGCTTAAAACTAGCGGGATACAATGAG.

Concerning this clone: Sequencing ends 3 residues short of the CDR3 end; the germline J gene provides the rest. This chain uses TRBV29-1 with TRBJ2-1, with 10 bases fitting TRBD2. Germline V gene lookup returns CDR1 SQVTM and CDR2 ANQGSEA. V dropped 0 bases and J dropped 8; count of bases not matched to a gene: 4. This CDR3 is 14 amino acids long. Here the CDR3 reads CSVEEGLADYEQFF. The sequenced part of the CDR3 DNA is TGCAGCGTTGAAGAAGGACTAGCGGACTATGAG.

Notes on this clone: Read data end 3 residues before the CDR3 end; the end is taken from the germline J gene. The chain links TRBV11-2 to TRBJ2-7; the D gene is possibly TRBD1 (5 bases). The CDR3 loop spans 14 amino acids. V was cut by 5 bases and J by 1 base, with 12 bases left in between. Germline-derived CDR1 and CDR2 are SGHAT and FQNNGV. The DNA read from the CDR3 is TGTGCCAGCAGCCCTCTGGACATATCCTACGAG. As protein: CASSPLDISYE. The entire CDR3 sequence reads CASSPLDISYEQYF.